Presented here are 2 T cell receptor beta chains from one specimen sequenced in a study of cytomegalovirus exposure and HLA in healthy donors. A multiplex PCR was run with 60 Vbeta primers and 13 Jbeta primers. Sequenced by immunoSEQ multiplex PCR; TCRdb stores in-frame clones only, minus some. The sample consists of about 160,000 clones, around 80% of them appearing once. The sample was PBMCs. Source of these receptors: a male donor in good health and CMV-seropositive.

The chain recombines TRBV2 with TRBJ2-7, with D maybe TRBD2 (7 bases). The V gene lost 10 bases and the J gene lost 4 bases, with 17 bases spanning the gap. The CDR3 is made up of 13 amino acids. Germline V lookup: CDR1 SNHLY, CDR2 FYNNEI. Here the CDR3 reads CAIRGGVGYEQYF. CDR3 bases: TGTGCCATCAGAGGGGGGGTGGGATACGAGCAGTACTTC.

The CDR3 sequence is CASSLGVGGRSSGELFF. In DNA form, the CDR3 reads TGTGCCAGCAGCTTGGGAGTGGGCGGGAGGAGTTCCGGGGAGCTGTTTTTT. The rearrangement joins TRBV5-6 to TRBJ2-2; 8 nucleotides match TRBD2. The germline V gene has CDR1 SGHDT and CDR2 YYEEEE. The CDR3 length is 17 residues. With V trimmed by 0 bases and J by 6 bases, 10 bases remained unmatched.